This TCR beta chain was found in a study of blood T cells in healthy people across ages. CDR1 and CDR2 from the germline V gene are SGHVS and FQNEAQ. The CDR3 is made up of 15 amino acids. V lost 0 bases to trimming and J lost 2 bases, with 10 bases between them. Regarding the study as a whole: Long-lived donors carried more naive CD4+ cells and greater diversity than aged donors. From one million sequenced T cells, diversity estimates were lower bounds. Older individuals had lower TCR beta diversity per million T cells (the decline was roughly linear).

Many counts were recorded for this clonotype. Its cognate antigen is unknown. Combining a sample-barcoded 5' primer with a J-beta primer mix, a second PCR ran for roughly 7 to 12 cycles. MiXCR, run by TCRdb on the 5' RACE reads, gives a single entry per CDR3 protein. Among about 1.1 million distinct CDR3 sequences, more than 30% were seen once, and the ten largest hold over 10%. The TCR sequence derives from a man aged 18 to 35 in good health. This chain connects TRBV7-8 to TRBJ1-1; maybe TRBD1 (6 bases). The sequenced sample consisted of blood. The CDR3 DNA follows: TGTGCCAGCAGCTTAGCAAGGACAGCCAACACTGAAGCTTTCTTT. Amino acids: CASSLARTANTEAFF.